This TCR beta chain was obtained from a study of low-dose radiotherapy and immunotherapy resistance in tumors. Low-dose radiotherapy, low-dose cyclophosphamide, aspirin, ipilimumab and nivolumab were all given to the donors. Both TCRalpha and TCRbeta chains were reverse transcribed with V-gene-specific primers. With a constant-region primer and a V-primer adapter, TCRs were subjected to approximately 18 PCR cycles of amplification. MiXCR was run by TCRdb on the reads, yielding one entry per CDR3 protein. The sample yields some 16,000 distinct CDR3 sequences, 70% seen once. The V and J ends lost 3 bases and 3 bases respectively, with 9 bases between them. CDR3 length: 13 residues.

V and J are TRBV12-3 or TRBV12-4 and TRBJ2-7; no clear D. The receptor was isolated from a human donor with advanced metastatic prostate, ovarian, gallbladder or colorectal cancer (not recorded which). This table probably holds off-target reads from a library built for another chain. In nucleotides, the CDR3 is TGTGCCAGCAGTTTGGCCGTATACTACGAGCAGTACTTC. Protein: CASSLAVYYEQYF.